Below, one TCR beta chain is given with its context. The antigen is unknown. The data stem from a study of cytomegalovirus exposure and HLA in healthy donors. Study-wide findings and caveats: Some V segments (TRBV6-2 and TRBV6-3 among them) were excluded as indistinguishable. Sequencing probably produced one cluster of sequence variants that were highly shared.

The CDR3 contains 17 residues. Germline values: CDR1 SGHTA, CDR2 FQGNSA. With V trimmed by 0 bases and J by 2 bases, 4 bases remained unmatched. Every donor was a healthy person donating bone marrow. Unrecorded immune exposure was likely among donors, who were nominally healthy when sampled. PCR involved 60 Vbeta and 13 Jbeta primers. Using immunoSEQ multiplex PCR, the repertoire was profiled, and TCRdb retains in-frame clones only, with some absent. The top ten hold 2.8% of the sample, which has around 160,000 clones, around 65% seen once. This chain links TRBV7-2 with TRBJ2-3, with 11 bases lining up with TRBD2. The clonotype was recovered from a woman in her thirties or forties in good health and CMV-seropositive. Sequenced material: PBMCs. The CDR3 sequence is CASSLASGLAATDTQYF. CDR3 coding DNA: TGTGCCAGCAGCTTAGCGTCGGGACTAGCGGCCACAGATACGCAGTATTTT.